This T cell receptor (beta chain) is from a study of T cells in Graves' hyperthyroidism and ophthalmopathy. Amplification targeted TCR beta CDR3 regions from RNA transcripts. RT-PCR in the first round (using the HTBI primer set) targeted the TCR CDR3. Via MiXCR, TCRdb re-called the multiplex PCR reads, giving one row per CDR3 protein. This table has roughly 500,000 distinct CDR3 sequences, around a fifth appearing once. The source of this sequence is a woman between 65 and 79 years old with Graves' ophthalmopathy. The sequencing input was blood.

The CDR3 reads CASSLGMWTRQETQYF. CDR3 DNA: TGTGCCAGCAGCTTGGGCATGTGGACTCGCCAAGAGACCCAGTACTTC. The rearrangement uses TRBV7-9 and TRBJ2-5; D is perhaps TRBD2 (5 bases). CDR3 length equals 16 residues. CDR1 is SEHNR, CDR2 FQNEAQ, per germline (reference sequence). Trimming stripped 3 bases from V and 1 base from J, with 15 bases between. The full variable domain, in which reference TRBV7-9 and TRBJ2-5 provide the parts outside the CDR3, is DTGVSQNPRHKITKRGQNVTFRCDPISEHNRLYWYRQTLGQGPEFLTYFQNEAQLEKSRLLSDRFSAERPKGSFSTLEIQRTEQGDSAMYLCASSLGMWTRQETQYFGPGTRLLVL.